This T cell receptor beta chain was found in a study of blood T cell repertoires in COVID-19. V lost 3 bases, J lost 6 bases, and 9 bases lay in between. This CDR3 comprises 13 residues. Original processing notes: Using reference gene primer amplification, nucleated cell counts were estimated. Generated by immunoSEQ multiplex PCR, the TCRdb table keeps only in-frame clones and is missing some. The V and J calls and clone size were taken over from that table, and D and trimming were inferred from the DNA. In the table there are 100,000 to 150,000 clones, roughly four fifths of which are singletons. This clonotype was obtained from a woman between 45 and 60 years old with acute or convalescent COVID-19. The rearrangement uses TRBV12-3 or TRBV12-4 and TRBJ1-5; TRBD1 is a possible D gene (6 bases). The source material was peripheral blood. The CDR3 protein is CASSLTGGQPQHF. Written as DNA, the CDR3 is TGTGCCAGCAGTTTGACAGGCGGTCAGCCCCAGCATTTT.